This T cell receptor beta chain originates from a study of T cell repertoires in cytomegalovirus infection. Study information: Matching HLA type, along with CMV infection, was indicated by public TCR beta signatures.

With 6 bases removed from V and 7 bases from J, the gap between germline ends came to 16 bases. The CDR3 has 13 amino acids. The germline gives CDR1 DFQATT, CDR2 SNEGSKA (reference sequence). Using its own MiXCR run on the reads, TCRdb lists one record per CDR3 protein. The table has approximately 600,000 distinct CDR3 sequences, roughly 43% seen once. Only one count was recorded for this clonotype. The antigen is undetermined. The clonotype comes from a human donor in good health (CMV status not recorded). Some clones in this sample may be carry-over from other donors' samples. The chain recombines TRBV20-1 with TRBJ2-1; D tentatively reads TRBD1 or TRBD2 (5 bases each). Sequenced here: cultured PBMCs, sampled from culture after CMV antigen stimulation. DNA for the CDR3: TGCAGTGCCCCCCTGAGGGGCTGGAATGAGCAGTTCTTC. Encoded protein: CSAPLRGWNEQFF.